The source of this T cell receptor beta chain is a study of blood T cell repertoires in COVID-19. Whole-study context: COVID-19 samples collected from the United States, Italy and Spain covered acute and convalescent phases.

Authors' data handling: Cell counts per sample came from amplifying reference gene primers. Clones were sequenced by immunoSEQ multiplex PCR, and TCRdb holds only the in-frame ones, with some missing. V and J calls and clone size are as listed in that table; D and trimming were resolved from the DNA. The sample has about 100,000 clones, more than 70% seen once; the top ten hold over 10%. The germline V and J ends were trimmed by 3 bases and 4 bases, with 9 bases remaining between them. Germline-derived CDR1 and CDR2 are SGHDN and FVKESK. The length of the CDR3 is 14 residues. The material sequenced was peripheral blood. The receptor's source is a human donor in a cohort sampled during active COVID-19. This chain uses TRBV14 with TRBJ1-4, with D maybe TRBD1 (5 bases). CDR3 protein: CASSQGLDNEKLFF. CDR3 in DNA: TGTGCCAGCAGCCAGGGGCTTGATAATGAAAAACTGTTTTTT.